The entry below describes one TCR beta chain. The target antigen is unknown. Per germline, CDR1 SGDLS and CDR2 YYNGEE. V lost 0 bases and J 1 base, leaving 10 bases between the germline ends. The CDR3 contains 15 residues. The data belong to a study of T cell responses to AZD1222 COVID-19 vaccine. Findings and limits, study-wide: Reports say nearly half of spike-specific TCRs go after unmutated variant regions. The sample set comprised mostly white British donors with more females, and clonal diversity was possibly underestimated.

Sequenced by immunoSEQ multiplex PCR; TCRdb stores in-frame clones only, minus some. In the table there are 140,000 to 150,000 clones, 93% of which are singletons. The chain has TRBV9 and TRBJ2-5; D remains unclear. The input for sequencing was peripheral blood, taken on day 0 of AZD1222 vaccination. The receptor was isolated from an adult in good health. CDR3 in DNA: TGTGCCAGCAGCGTAGAGCCCAGGAGCCAAGAGACCCAGTACTTC. Protein sequence: CASSVEPRSQETQYF.